The following is a T cell receptor (beta chain) sequence with its context. The assay was immunoSEQ multiplex PCR, and TCRdb's table has in-frame clones only and misses some. This sample carries roughly 140,000 clones, 92% of them seen once, and the ten largest clones take about 3.6%. Trimming shortened V by 3 bases and J by 3 bases, and 11 bases separated the two germline ends. This CDR3 comprises 13 residues. The V gene's germline CDR1 is DFQATT and CDR2 SNEGSKA (reference sequence). These data originate in a study of T cell responses to AZD1222 COVID-19 vaccine. Specimen: peripheral blood, collected 28 days after the second AZD1222 dose. The chain joins TRBV20-1 to TRBJ1-2; D is possibly TRBD1 (5 bases). This receptor was obtained from an adult who received the AZD1222 COVID-19 vaccine. The CDR3 nucleotides are TGCAGTGCTAGTCTCAGGGTTGACTATGGCTACACCTTC. Its translation: CSASLRVDYGYTF.